These 15 T cell receptor beta chains came from one sample sequenced in a study of blood T cell repertoires in COVID-19. Sequencing was performed with immunoSEQ multiplex PCR; in TCRdb, only in-frame clones are kept and a portion is missing. The data show about 260,000 clones, over 80% seen once. Specimen: peripheral blood. The receptors here all came from a woman aged 40 to 55 who had recovered from COVID-19.

This rearrangement joins TRBV28 to TRBJ1-2; unclear D gene. This CDR3 region has 13 residues. Germline-derived CDR1 and CDR2 are MDHEN and SYDVKM. V was clipped by 1 base and J by 8 bases, with 11 bases between them. The CDR3 region is CASSLFGDGGYTF. CDR3 DNA: TGTGCCAGCAGTTTATTCGGGGATGGCGGCTACACCTTC.

This chain uses TRBV6-6 with TRBJ2-3; the match to TRBD2 covers 13 bases. This CDR3 contains 16 residues. Per germline, CDR1 MNHNY and CDR2 SVGAGI (reference sequence). V shed 4 bases and J 6 bases; nucleotides not matched to a gene: 7. CDR3 residues: CASSSLTSGGADTQYF. CDR3 sequence (DNA): TGTGCCAGCAGTTCGCTTACTAGCGGGGGGGCTGATACGCAGTATTTT.

The chain couples TRBV5-5 to TRBJ1-2; D remains ambiguous. Between the trimmed V and J ends, which lost 1 base and 11 bases, there was a span of 15 bases. In germline, CDR1 is SGHKS, CDR2 YYEKEE (reference sequence). The CDR3 spans 13 residues. CDR3 residues: CASSLFSPMRYTF. The CDR3 DNA follows: TGTGCCAGCAGCTTGTTCTCCCCTATGCGGTACACCTTC.

DNA of the CDR3: TGTGCCAGCAGTTGGGAGACAGGGGGCTATGGCAATGAGCAGTTCTTC. This codes for CASSWETGGYGNEQFF. The chain uses TRBV6-6 and TRBJ2-1; 10 bases map to TRBD1. In germline, CDR1 is MNHNY, CDR2 SVGAGI (reference sequence). After removal of 4 bases from V and 6 bases from J, the junction contained 9 bases not matched to a gene. The CDR3 loop spans 16 amino acids.

The chain combines TRBV29-1 with TRBJ1-3, with D hard to call. V lost 7 bases and J 6 bases, leaving 16 bases between the germline ends. Germline V gene data show CDR1 as SQVTM and CDR2 as ANQGSEA. The CDR3 is 13 amino acids. The CDR3 DNA reads as TGCAGCGCCTGGGGAGGGAGCTCAAACACCATATATTTT. Amino acids: CSAWGGSSNTIYF.

The chain links TRBV6-2 or TRBV6-3 to TRBJ2-3; 8 bases align to TRBD2. Germline assignment: CDR1 MNHEY and CDR2 SVGEGT. CDR3 length: 16 residues. Unmatched junction bases numbered 8, after V lost 2 bases and J lost 4 bases. CDR3: CASSYPPSGRPDTQYF. The CDR3 nucleotides read TGTGCCAGCAGTTACCCCCCTAGCGGGCGCCCAGATACGCAGTATTTT.

This chain connects TRBV6-5 to TRBJ1-6; D is undetermined. The CDR3 runs to 11 residues. Trimming left V 6 bases short and J 7 bases short, with 4 bases between. Germline CDR1 MNHEY, CDR2 SVGAGI. The CDR3 loop is CASRENSPLHF. The CDR3 DNA follows: TGTGCCAGCAGAGAGAATTCACCCCTCCACTTT.

CDR3 sequence: CASSEAYSGDEQFF. The CDR3 nucleotides are TGTGCCAGCAGTGAAGCATATAGCGGGGACGAGCAGTTCTTC. V gene TRBV6-1 combines with J gene TRBJ2-1, with TRBD2 identical over 8 bases. Germline CDR1 and CDR2: MNHNS and SASEGT. V shed 0 bases and J 10 bases; nucleotides not matched to a gene: 5. The CDR3 covers 14 residues.

This chain uses TRBV9 with TRBJ2-2, with a possible D match to TRBD2 (7 bases). The CDR3 extends over 14 amino acids. V was trimmed by 5 bases and J by 2 bases, leaving 10 bases between them. In germline, CDR1 is SGDLS, CDR2 YYNGEE. CDR3: CASSAGANTGELFF. The CDR3 bases are TGTGCCAGCAGTGCGGGGGCTAACACCGGGGAGCTGTTTTTT.

The CDR3 sequence: CASRGGRLTDTQYF. DNA for the CDR3: TGTGCCAGTAGGGGGGGTAGGCTCACAGATACGCAGTATTTT. V gene TRBV19 combines with J gene TRBJ2-3; tentative D call: TRBD2 (6 bases). The ends were cut back, 6 bases at V and 2 bases at J, with 12 bases in the middle. Germline CDR1 and CDR2: LNHDA and SQIVND (reference sequence). The CDR3 runs to 14 residues.

This sequence joins TRBV7-8 and TRBJ2-7; D ambiguous. The V end was cut by 2 bases, the J end by 3 bases, with 11 bases between. Germline loops: CDR1 SGHVS, CDR2 FQNEAQ. CDR3 length equals 14 residues. CDR3 in amino acids: CASSLLSSNYEQYF. The CDR3 DNA reads as TGTGCCAGCAGCTTATTGTCCAGTAACTACGAGCAGTACTTC.

This chain joins TRBV19 and TRBJ2-7; 10 bases agree with TRBD1. CDR1 is LNHDA and CDR2 is SQIVND in the germline V gene (reference sequence). The CDR3 covers 16 residues. V lost 7 bases, J lost 5 bases, and 14 bases stayed unmatched. The CDR3 DNA reads TGTGCCAGTATCCCTACCGGGACAGGGGAGGCCCACGAGCAGTACTTC. This gives the protein CASIPTGTGEAHEQYF.

V gene TRBV30 combines with J gene TRBJ1-6; TRBD1 matches 7 bases. The V and J ends lost 3 bases and 9 bases, in that order; junction bases with no gene match: 5. The CDR3 totals 13 residues. From germline, CDR1 is GTSNPN and CDR2 SVGIG (reference sequence). CDR3 bases: TGTGCCTGGAGGGGCAGGGGGACTTCACCCCTCCACTTT. It translates to CAWRGRGTSPLHF.

The chain carries TRBV5-1 and TRBJ1-2; D is unclear. From germline, CDR1 is SGHRS and CDR2 YFSETQ. This CDR3 has 15 residues. V lost 1 base, J lost 5 bases, and 15 bases lay in between. For the CDR3, the DNA is TGCGCCAGCAGCTTGTTGGGCAGGCCAGAGTATGGCTACACCTTC. Protein sequence: CASSLLGRPEYGYTF.

V and J are TRBV30 and TRBJ1-2; 10 bases map to TRBD1. Trimming at V came to 4 bases and at J to 7 bases, leaving 9 bases not matched to a gene. There are 14 residues in the CDR3. Looked up from germline, CDR1 is GTSNPN and CDR2 is SVGIG (reference sequence). CDR3 coding DNA: TGTGCCTGGACCCCAGGACAGGGGGTGAGTGGCTACACCTTC. Encoded protein: CAWTPGQGVSGYTF.